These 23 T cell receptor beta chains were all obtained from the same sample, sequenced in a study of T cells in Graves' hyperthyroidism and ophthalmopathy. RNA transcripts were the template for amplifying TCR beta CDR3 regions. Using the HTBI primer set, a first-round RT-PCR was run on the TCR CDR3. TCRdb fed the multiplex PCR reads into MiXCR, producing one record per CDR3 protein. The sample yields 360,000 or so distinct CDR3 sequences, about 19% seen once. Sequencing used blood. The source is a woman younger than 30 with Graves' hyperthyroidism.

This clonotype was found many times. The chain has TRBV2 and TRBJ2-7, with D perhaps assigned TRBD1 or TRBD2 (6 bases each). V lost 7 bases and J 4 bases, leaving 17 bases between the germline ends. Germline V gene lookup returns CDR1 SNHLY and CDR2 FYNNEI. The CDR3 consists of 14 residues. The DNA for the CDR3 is TGTGCCAGCAAAGGGTACGGGGGCAATTACGAGCAGTACTTC. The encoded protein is CASKGYGGNYEQYF.

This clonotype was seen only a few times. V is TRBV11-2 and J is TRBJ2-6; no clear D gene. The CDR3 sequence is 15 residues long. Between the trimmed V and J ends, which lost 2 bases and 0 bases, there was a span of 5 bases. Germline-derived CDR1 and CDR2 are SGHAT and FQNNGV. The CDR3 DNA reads TGTGCCAGCAGCTTAAGTAGCTCTGGGGCCAACGTCCTGACTTTC. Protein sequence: CASSLSSSGANVLTF.

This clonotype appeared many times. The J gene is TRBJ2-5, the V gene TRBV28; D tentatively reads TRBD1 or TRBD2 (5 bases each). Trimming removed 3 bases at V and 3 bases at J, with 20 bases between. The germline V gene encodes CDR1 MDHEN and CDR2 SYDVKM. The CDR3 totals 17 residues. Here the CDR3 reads CASSFPLGGGREETQYF. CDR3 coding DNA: TGTGCCAGCAGTTTCCCCCTAGGTGGGGGAAGGGAAGAGACCCAGTACTTC.

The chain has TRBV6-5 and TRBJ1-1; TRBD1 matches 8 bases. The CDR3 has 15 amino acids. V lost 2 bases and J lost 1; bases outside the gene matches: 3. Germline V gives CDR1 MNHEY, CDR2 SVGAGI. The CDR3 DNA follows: TGTGCCAGCAGTTACCTCGGGACAGGGAACACTGAAGCTTTCTTT. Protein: CASSYLGTGNTEAFF.

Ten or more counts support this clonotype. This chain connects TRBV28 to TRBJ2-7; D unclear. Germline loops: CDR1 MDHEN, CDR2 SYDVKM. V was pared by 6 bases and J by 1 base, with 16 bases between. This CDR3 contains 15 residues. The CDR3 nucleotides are TGTGCCAGCAGCCAAGAAAAGGGTCCGTCCTACGAGCAGTACTTC. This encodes CASSQEKGPSYEQYF.

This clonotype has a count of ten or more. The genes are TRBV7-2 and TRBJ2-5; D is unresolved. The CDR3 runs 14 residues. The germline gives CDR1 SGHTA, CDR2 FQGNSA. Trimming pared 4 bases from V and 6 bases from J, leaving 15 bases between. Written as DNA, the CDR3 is TGTGCCAGCAGCTCCGATTCCGGCTTTAAGACCCAGTACTTC. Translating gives CASSSDSGFKTQYF. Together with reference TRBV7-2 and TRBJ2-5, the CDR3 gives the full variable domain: GAGVSQSPSNKVTEKGKDVELRCDPISGHTALYWYRQSLGQGLEFLIYFQGNSAPDKSGLPSDRFSAERTGGSVSTLTIQRTQQEDSAVYLCASSSDSGFKTQYFGPGTRLLVL.

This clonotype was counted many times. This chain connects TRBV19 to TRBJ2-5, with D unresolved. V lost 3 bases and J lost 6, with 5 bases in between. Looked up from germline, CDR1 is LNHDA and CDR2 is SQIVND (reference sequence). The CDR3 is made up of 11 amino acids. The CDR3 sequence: CASSMGKTQYF. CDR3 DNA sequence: TGTGCCAGTAGTATGGGGAAGACCCAGTACTTC.

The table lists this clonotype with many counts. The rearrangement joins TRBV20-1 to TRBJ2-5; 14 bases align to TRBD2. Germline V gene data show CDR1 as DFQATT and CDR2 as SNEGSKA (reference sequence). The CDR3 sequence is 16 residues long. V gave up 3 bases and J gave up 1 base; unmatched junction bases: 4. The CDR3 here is CSARRGLAGAQETQYF. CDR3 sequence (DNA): TGCAGTGCTAGGCGGGGACTAGCGGGAGCCCAAGAGACCCAGTACTTC.

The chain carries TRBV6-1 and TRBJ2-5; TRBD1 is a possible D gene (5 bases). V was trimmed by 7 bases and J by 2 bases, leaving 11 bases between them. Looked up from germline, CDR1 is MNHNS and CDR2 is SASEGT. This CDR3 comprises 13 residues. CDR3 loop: CASKAQVQETQYF. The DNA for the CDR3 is TGTGCCAGCAAAGCACAGGTACAAGAGACCCAGTACTTC.

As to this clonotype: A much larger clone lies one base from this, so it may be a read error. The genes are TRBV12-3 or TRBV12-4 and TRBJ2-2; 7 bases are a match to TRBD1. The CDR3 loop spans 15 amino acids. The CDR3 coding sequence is TGTGCCAGCAGACGAGGGGGCTCAGATACCGGGGAGCCGTTTTTT. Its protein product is CASRRGGSDTGEPFF.

CDR3 sequence reads: CASSSPREQLGYGYTF. CDR3 in DNA: TGTGCCAGCAGCTCCCCGAGGGAACAATTGGGGTATGGCTACACCTTC. This rearrangement joins TRBV11-2 to TRBJ1-2; D ambiguous. V was clipped by 4 bases and J by 5 bases, with 20 bases between them. This CDR3 is built from 16 residues. Germline loops: CDR1 SGHAT, CDR2 FQNNGV.

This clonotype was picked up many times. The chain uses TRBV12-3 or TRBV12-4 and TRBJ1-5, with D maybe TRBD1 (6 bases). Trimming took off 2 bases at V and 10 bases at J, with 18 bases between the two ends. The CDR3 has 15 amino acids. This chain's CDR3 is CASSLPVTGGQPQHF. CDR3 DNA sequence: TGTGCCAGCAGTTTACCCGTGACAGGTGGGCAACCCCAGCATTTT.

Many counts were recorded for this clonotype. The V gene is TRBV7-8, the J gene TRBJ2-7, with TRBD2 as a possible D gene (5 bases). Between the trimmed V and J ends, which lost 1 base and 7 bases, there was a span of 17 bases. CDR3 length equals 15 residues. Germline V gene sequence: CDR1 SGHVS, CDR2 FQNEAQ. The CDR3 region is CASSLVTGKTGEQYF. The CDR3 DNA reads TGTGCCAGCAGCTTAGTAACGGGGAAGACGGGGGAGCAGTACTTC.

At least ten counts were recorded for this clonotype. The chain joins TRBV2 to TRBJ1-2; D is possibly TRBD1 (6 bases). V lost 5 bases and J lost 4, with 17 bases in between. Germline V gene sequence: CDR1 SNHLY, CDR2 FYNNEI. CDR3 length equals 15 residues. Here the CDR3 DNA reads TGTGCCAGCAGTATTGCAGGGGAGGGTGGCTATGGCTACACCTTC. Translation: CASSIAGEGGYGYTF.

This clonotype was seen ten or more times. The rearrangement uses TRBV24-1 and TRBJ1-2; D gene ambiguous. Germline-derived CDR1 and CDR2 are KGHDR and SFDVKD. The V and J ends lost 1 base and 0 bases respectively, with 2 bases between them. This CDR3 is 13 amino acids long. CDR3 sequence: CATSDFANYGYTF. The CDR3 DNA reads TGTGCCACCAGTGATTTCGCTAACTATGGCTACACCTTC.

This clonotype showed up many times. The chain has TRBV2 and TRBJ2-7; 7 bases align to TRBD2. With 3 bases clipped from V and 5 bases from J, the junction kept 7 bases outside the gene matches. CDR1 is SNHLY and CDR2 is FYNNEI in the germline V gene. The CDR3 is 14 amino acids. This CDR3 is CASSDSSGPHEQYF. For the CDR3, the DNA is TGTGCCAGCAGTGATTCTAGCGGTCCCCACGAGCAGTACTTC.

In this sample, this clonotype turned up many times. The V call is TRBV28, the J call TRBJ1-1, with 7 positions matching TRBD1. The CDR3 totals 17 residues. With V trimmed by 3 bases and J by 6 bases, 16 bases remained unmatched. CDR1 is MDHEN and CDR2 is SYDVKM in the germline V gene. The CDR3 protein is CASSFIRNRGLDPEAFF. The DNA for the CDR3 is TGTGCCAGCAGTTTCATCCGGAACAGGGGACTTGACCCTGAAGCTTTCTTT. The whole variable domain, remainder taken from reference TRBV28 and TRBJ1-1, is DVKVTQSSRYLVKRTGEKVFLECVQDMDHENMFWYRQDPGLGLRLIYFSYDVKMKEKGDIPEGYSVSREKKERFSLILESASTNQTSMYLCASSFIRNRGLDPEAFFGQGTRLTVV.

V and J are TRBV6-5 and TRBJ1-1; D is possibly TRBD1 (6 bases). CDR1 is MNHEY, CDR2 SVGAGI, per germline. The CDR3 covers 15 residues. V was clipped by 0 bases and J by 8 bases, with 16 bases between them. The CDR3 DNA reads TGTGCCAGCAGTTACTCGCGAGGGGGGCAGGCGGAAGCTTTCTTT. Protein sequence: CASSYSRGGQAEAFF.

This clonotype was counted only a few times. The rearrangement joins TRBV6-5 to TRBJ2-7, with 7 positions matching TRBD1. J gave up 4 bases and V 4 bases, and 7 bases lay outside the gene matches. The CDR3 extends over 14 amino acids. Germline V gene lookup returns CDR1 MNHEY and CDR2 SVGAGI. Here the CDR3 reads CASSSQGIYYEQYF. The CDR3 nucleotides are TGTGCCAGCAGTTCACAGGGGATTTATTACGAGCAGTACTTC.

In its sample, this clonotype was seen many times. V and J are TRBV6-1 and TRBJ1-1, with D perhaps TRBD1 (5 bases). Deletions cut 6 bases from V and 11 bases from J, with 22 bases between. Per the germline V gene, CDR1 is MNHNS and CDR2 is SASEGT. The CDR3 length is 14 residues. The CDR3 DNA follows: TGTGCCAGCAGCCACCTTGGGGACTCTGTAGAGGCTTTCTTT. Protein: CASSHLGDSVEAFF.

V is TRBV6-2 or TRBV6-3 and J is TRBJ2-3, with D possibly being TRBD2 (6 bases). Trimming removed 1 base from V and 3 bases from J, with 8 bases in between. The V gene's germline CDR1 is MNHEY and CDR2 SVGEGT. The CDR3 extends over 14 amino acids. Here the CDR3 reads CASSYWAGTDTQYF. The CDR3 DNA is TGTGCCAGCAGTTACTGGGCGGGGACAGATACGCAGTATTTT.

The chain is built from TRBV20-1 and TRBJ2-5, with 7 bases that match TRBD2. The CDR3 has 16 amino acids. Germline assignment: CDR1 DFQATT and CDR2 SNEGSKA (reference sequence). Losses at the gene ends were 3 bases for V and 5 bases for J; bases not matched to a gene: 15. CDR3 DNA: TGCAGTGCTAGTCGACTTTGTGGGGGGGGTAGGGAGACCCAGTACTTC. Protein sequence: CSASRLCGGGRETQYF.

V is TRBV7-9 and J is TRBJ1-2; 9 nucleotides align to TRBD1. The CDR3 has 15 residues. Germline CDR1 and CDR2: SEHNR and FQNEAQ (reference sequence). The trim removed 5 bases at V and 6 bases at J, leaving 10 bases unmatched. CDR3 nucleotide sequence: TGTGCCAGCAGCCGGCCCGGGACAGGGAGTAATGGCTACACCTTC. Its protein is CASSRPGTGSNGYTF.